These T cell receptor beta chains were read from a single sample in a study of blood T cell repertoires in COVID-19. Sequenced by immunoSEQ multiplex PCR; TCRdb stores in-frame clones only, minus some. The sample includes about 88,000 clones, over 75% of them seen just once. The material sequenced was peripheral blood. The receptors were sampled from a man aged 80 or over with acute or convalescent COVID-19. CDR3s include the opening cysteine and the closing phenylalanine or tryptophan. D genes are given only for firm matches.

CDR3nt: TGCGCCAGCAGTGACGGTAGCAATCAGCCCCAGCATTTT; CDR3aa: CASSDGSNQPQHF; len: 13; v_gene: TRBV10-2; j_gene: TRBJ1-5; d_gene: NA
CDR3nt: TGTGCCACCGATAGCGAAGCCGGGGAGCTGTTTTTT; CDR3aa: CATDSEAGELFF; len: 12; v_gene: TRBV15; j_gene: TRBJ2-2; d_gene: NA
CDR3nt: TGTGCCAGCAGCCGAACTGGGCGGGGACAAGAGACCCAGTACTTC; CDR3aa: CASSRTGRGQETQYF; len: 15; v_gene: TRBV9; j_gene: TRBJ2-5; d_gene: NA
CDR3nt: TGTGCCAGCAGCCAAGCGGGGGGGTCCTACAATGAGCAGTTCTTC; CDR3aa: CASSQAGGSYNEQFF; len: 15; v_gene: TRBV3-1/TRBV3-2; j_gene: TRBJ2-1; d_gene: TRBD2
CDR3nt: TGTGCCAGCATTAGACAGGGACAGGGGGCTCGGGAGCAGTACTTC; CDR3aa: CASIRQGQGAREQYF; len: 15; v_gene: TRBV2; j_gene: TRBJ2-7; d_gene: TRBD1
CDR3nt: TGTGCCAGCAGCTCGACACCGGGACTAGCGGGGGGGACTAGCACAGATACGCAGTATTTT; CDR3aa: CASSSTPGLAGGTSTDTQYF; len: 20; v_gene: TRBV5-4; j_gene: TRBJ2-3; d_gene: TRBD2
CDR3nt: TGTGCCACCAGTGATCTAGGCCCGGGGGACAATGAGCAGTTCTTC; CDR3aa: CATSDLGPGDNEQFF; len: 15; v_gene: TRBV24-1; j_gene: TRBJ2-1; d_gene: NA
CDR3nt: TGTGCCAGCAGTGAATCAGGGGGGTCAGAAGAGACCCAGTACTTC; CDR3aa: CASSESGGSEETQYF; len: 15; v_gene: TRBV25-1; j_gene: TRBJ2-5; d_gene: NA
CDR3nt: TGTGCCAGCAGTATACAGGGGCTCGTAGGCACTGAAGCTTTCTTT; CDR3aa: CASSIQGLVGTEAFF; len: 15; v_gene: TRBV3-1/TRBV3-2; j_gene: TRBJ1-1; d_gene: TRBD1
CDR3nt: TGTGCCAGCACCCTGGGACAGGCCCCCGAAGCTTTCTTT; CDR3aa: CASTLGQAPEAFF; len: 13; v_gene: TRBV18; j_gene: TRBJ1-1; d_gene: TRBD1
CDR3nt: TGTGCCAGCAGTTACTCCCACAGGGGTGGGAATGAAAAACTGTTTTTT; CDR3aa: CASSYSHRGGNEKLFF; len: 16; v_gene: TRBV6-5; j_gene: TRBJ1-4; d_gene: TRBD1
CDR3nt: TGCGCCAGCAGCAGGGACAGGGGGGATAATGAAAAACTGTTTTTT; CDR3aa: CASSRDRGDNEKLFF; len: 15; v_gene: TRBV5-1; j_gene: TRBJ1-4; d_gene: TRBD1
CDR3nt: TGTGCCAGCAGCCCCCAGCGGGGGCCCCAGTACTTC; CDR3aa: CASSPQRGPQYF; len: 12; v_gene: TRBV9; j_gene: TRBJ2-5; d_gene: TRBD2
CDR3nt: TGTGCCAGCAGCACCACTAGCGGCCGCCACACAGATACGCAGTATTTT; CDR3aa: CASSTTSGRHTDTQYF; len: 16; v_gene: TRBV7-9; j_gene: TRBJ2-3; d_gene: TRBD2
CDR3nt: TGCGCCAGCAGCGCTGGGATAGCGGGGAACACCGGGGAGCTGTTTTTT; CDR3aa: CASSAGIAGNTGELFF; len: 16; v_gene: TRBV5-1; j_gene: TRBJ2-2; d_gene: TRBD2
CDR3nt: TGTGCCAGCAGCCCCCAGGGCAATGAGCAGTTCTTC; CDR3aa: CASSPQGNEQFF; len: 12; v_gene: TRBV6-5; j_gene: TRBJ2-1; d_gene: NA